The rows below give T cell receptor beta chains drawn from one sample of a study of blood T cell repertoires in COVID-19. Data came from immunoSEQ multiplex PCR; TCRdb stores just in-frame clones and leaves some out. The sample consists of about 400,000 clones, less than 90% of them appearing once. The sequenced material came from peripheral blood. The receptors come from a woman aged 55-75 years with COVID-19, enrolled during active disease. Both conserved end residues are part of each CDR3. D genes are given only for firm matches. Some rows mark clone size as missing; the rest say once, few, many or name a class of expanded clone.

CDR3 length,V gene,clone size,J gene,D gene,CDR3 protein,CDR3 DNA
13,TRBV19,NA,TRBJ2-2,NA,CASSIQGTGELFF,TGTGCCAGTAGTATTCAGGGCACCGGGGAGCTGTTTTTT
19,TRBV11-3,NA,TRBJ2-7,NA,CASSLDLYIGPQISYEQYF,TGTGCCAGCAGCTTAGATTTGTATATTGGGCCTCAAATCTCCTACGAGCAGTACTTC
15,TRBV7-9,few,TRBJ1-5,NA,CASSLGEYSNQPQHF,TGTGCCAGCAGCTTAGGAGAATATAGCAATCAGCCCCAGCATTTT
14,TRBV5-1,few,TRBJ2-5,NA,CASSLGGQQETQYF,TGCGCCAGCAGCTTGGGTGGGCAGCAAGAGACCCAGTACTTC
16,TRBV9,NA,TRBJ2-7,TRBD1,CASSAGPGQGSYEQYF,TGTGCCAGCAGCGCAGGACCGGGACAGGGGTCCTACGAGCAGTACTTC
14,TRBV29-1,NA,TRBJ1-1,NA,CSVTGSLRDTEAFF,TGCAGCGTTACAGGGTCCCTGAGAGACACTGAAGCTTTCTTT
11,TRBV2,NA,TRBJ2-7,NA,CASSVLYEQYF,TGTGCCAGCTCGGTACTCTACGAGCAGTACTTC
13,TRBV19,NA,TRBJ2-7,TRBD1,CASSIMTGFEQYF,TGTGCCAGTAGTATCATGACAGGGTTTGAGCAGTACTTC
15,TRBV11-2,few,TRBJ1-2,NA,CASSPRLLRNYGYTF,TGTGCCAGCAGCCCTCGTCTACTCCGAAACTATGGCTACACCTTC
14,TRBV11-3,NA,TRBJ1-1,TRBD1,CASSLQGARTEAFF,TGTGCCAGCAGCCTCCAGGGGGCGCGAACTGAAGCTTTCTTT
14,TRBV7-6,NA,TRBJ2-5,TRBD2,CASSISGGQETQYF,TGTGCCAGCAGCATTAGCGGGGGCCAAGAGACCCAGTACTTC
14,TRBV19,NA,TRBJ2-6,NA,CASSDSSGANVLTF,TGTGCCAGTAGTGACAGCTCTGGGGCCAACGTCCTGACTTTC
14,TRBV18,NA,TRBJ1-4,TRBD1,CASQPGQANEKLFF,TGTGCCAGCCAACCCGGACAGGCAAATGAAAAACTGTTTTTT
16,TRBV3-1/TRBV3-2,NA,TRBJ2-7,NA,CASSQGPGLGGYEQYF,TGTGCCAGCAGCCAAGGTCCAGGCCTGGGGGGATACGAGCAGTACTTC
16,TRBV9,NA,TRBJ2-3,NA,CASSARTATSTDTQYF,TGTGCCAGCAGCGCTAGGACAGCCACTAGCACAGATACGCAGTATTTT
17,TRBV6-2/TRBV6-3,few,TRBJ2-3,TRBD1,CASSSTTGERGTDTQYF,TGTGCCAGCAGTTCCACGACAGGGGAGAGAGGCACAGATACGCAGTATTTT
17,TRBV13,NA,TRBJ2-3,TRBD2,CASSSGTSGGAVDTQYF,TGTGCCAGCAGCTCCGGGACTAGCGGGGGGGCCGTAGATACGCAGTATTTT
16,TRBV3-1/TRBV3-2,NA,TRBJ2-1,NA,CASSQAAQGGYAEQFF,TGTGCCAGCAGCCAAGCTGCACAGGGAGGGTATGCTGAGCAGTTCTTC
15,TRBV18,NA,TRBJ2-5,TRBD1,CASSPRTGGEETQYF,TGTGCCAGCTCACCGCGGACAGGGGGCGAAGAGACCCAGTACTTC
14,TRBV11-2,NA,TRBJ2-7,TRBD2,CASSLSGGPYEQYF,TGTGCCAGCAGCTTATCGGGGGGGCCCTACGAGCAGTACTTC
13,TRBV12-3/TRBV12-4,NA,TRBJ1-2,TRBD1,CASTPGQGSGYTF,TGTGCCAGTACCCCCGGACAGGGGAGTGGCTACACCTTC
15,TRBV19,NA,TRBJ1-2,NA,CASSLYQGYDYGYTF,TGTGCCAGTAGCCTATATCAGGGGTACGACTATGGCTACACCTTC
16,TRBV19,NA,TRBJ1-2,NA,CASSVPGGTGVYGYTF,TGTGCCAGTAGTGTGCCCGGAGGTACTGGGGTCTATGGCTACACCTTC
14,TRBV2,NA,TRBJ2-7,NA,CASSEIWRDDEQYF,TGTGCCAGCAGTGAAATCTGGAGGGACGACGAGCAGTACTTC
13,TRBV10-3,NA,TRBJ1-4,TRBD1,CATQDRENEKLFF,TGTGCCACTCAGGACAGGGAGAATGAAAAACTGTTTTTT
14,TRBV7-4,NA,TRBJ1-4,TRBD1,CASSLTGGGEKLFF,TGTGCCAGCAGCTTGACAGGGGGCGGTGAAAAACTGTTTTTT
15,TRBV6-6,NA,TRBJ1-1,TRBD1,CASRAGQNLNTEAFF,TGTGCCAGCAGGGCGGGACAGAACTTGAACACTGAAGCTTTCTTT
14,TRBV5-4,NA,TRBJ1-2,TRBD1,CASSRTGLNYGYTF,TGTGCCAGCAGCCGGACAGGGTTGAACTATGGCTACACCTTC
13,TRBV3-1/TRBV3-2,NA,TRBJ2-5,TRBD2,CASGRGGEETQYF,TGTGCCAGCGGACGGGGAGGGGAAGAGACCCAGTACTTC
15,TRBV5-1,NA,TRBJ2-5,TRBD1,CATPDPGQGEETQYF,TGCGCCACCCCAGACCCGGGACAGGGAGAAGAGACCCAGTACTTC
17,TRBV24-1,NA,TRBJ1-2,NA,CATRYRIRVEWPYGYTF,TGTGCCACCAGATATAGGATCAGGGTGGAATGGCCCTATGGCTACACCTTC
15,TRBV29-1,NA,TRBJ2-7,TRBD2,CSVEGLAGSSYEQYF,TGCAGCGTTGAAGGGCTAGCGGGATCCTCCTACGAGCAGTACTTC
14,TRBV29-1,NA,TRBJ2-7,TRBD1,CSVAGTDLSYEQYF,TGCAGCGTAGCCGGGACAGATCTTTCTTACGAGCAGTACTTC
16,TRBV18,NA,TRBJ1-5,TRBD1,CASSPQGQGGNQPQHF,TGTGCCAGCTCACCACAAGGACAGGGTGGCAATCAGCCCCAGCATTTT
15,TRBV3-1/TRBV3-2,NA,TRBJ2-1,NA,CASSSGNSGGNEQFF,TGTGCCAGCAGCTCCGGAAACTCAGGGGGGAATGAGCAGTTCTTC
15,TRBV5-5,NA,TRBJ2-3,NA,CASSLGPGSTDTQYF,TGTGCCAGCAGCTTGGGTCCAGGGTCCACAGATACGCAGTATTTT
13,TRBV12-3/TRBV12-4,NA,TRBJ2-5,TRBD1,CASSRDRVETQYF,TGTGCCAGCAGCCGGGACAGGGTTGAGACCCAGTACTTC
12,TRBV7-9,once,TRBJ1-2,NA,CASTPGGGGYTF,TGTGCCAGCACCCCGGGAGGGGGTGGCTACACCTTC
13,TRBV13,NA,TRBJ2-7,TRBD1,CASSSRTGVEQYF,TGTGCCAGCAGCTCCAGGACAGGGGTTGAGCAGTACTTC
16,TRBV19,NA,TRBJ1-6,NA,CASQKNGGGLNSPLHF,TGTGCCAGTCAAAAGAATGGGGGGGGCCTTAATTCACCCCTCCACTTT